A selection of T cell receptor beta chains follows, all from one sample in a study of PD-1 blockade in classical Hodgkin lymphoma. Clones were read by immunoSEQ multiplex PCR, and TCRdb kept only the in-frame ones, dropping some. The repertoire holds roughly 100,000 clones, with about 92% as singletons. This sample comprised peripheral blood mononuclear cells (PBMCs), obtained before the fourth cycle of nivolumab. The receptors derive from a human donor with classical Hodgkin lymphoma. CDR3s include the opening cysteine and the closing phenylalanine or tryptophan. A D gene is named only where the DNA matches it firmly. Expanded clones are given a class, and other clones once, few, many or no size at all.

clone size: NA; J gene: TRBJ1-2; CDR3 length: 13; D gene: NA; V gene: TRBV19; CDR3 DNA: TGTGCCAGTAGTATCGGACGGTTTGATGGCTACACCTTC; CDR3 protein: CASSIGRFDGYTF
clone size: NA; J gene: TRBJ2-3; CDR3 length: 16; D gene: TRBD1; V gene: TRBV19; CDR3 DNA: TGTGCCAGTAGTACCCGGGACAGGGATTTCACAGATACGCAGTATTTT; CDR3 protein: CASSTRDRDFTDTQYF
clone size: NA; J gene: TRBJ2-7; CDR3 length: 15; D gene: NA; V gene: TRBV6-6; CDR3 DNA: TGTGCCAGCAGTTTTCGAGTCATGGGCGGGTACGAGCAGTACTTC; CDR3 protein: CASSFRVMGGYEQYF
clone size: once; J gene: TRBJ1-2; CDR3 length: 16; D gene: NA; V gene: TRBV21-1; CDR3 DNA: TGTGCCAGCAGCAAAAGGGGGACAGGGGAGAACTATGGCTACACCTTC; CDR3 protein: CASSKRGTGENYGYTF
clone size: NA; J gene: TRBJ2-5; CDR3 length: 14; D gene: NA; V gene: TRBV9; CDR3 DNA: TGTGCCAGCAGCGTAGGGGATAGCCAAGAGACCCAGTACTTC; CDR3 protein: CASSVGDSQETQYF
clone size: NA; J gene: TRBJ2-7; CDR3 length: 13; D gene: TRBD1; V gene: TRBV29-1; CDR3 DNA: TGCAGCGCCCAGACAGGGGCCTCCTACGAGCAGTACTTC; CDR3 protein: CSAQTGASYEQYF
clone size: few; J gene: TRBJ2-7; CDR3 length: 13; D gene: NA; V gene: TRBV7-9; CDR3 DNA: TGTGCCAGCAGGCCTCAGGGTACAGGTGAGCAGTACTTC; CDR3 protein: CASRPQGTGEQYF
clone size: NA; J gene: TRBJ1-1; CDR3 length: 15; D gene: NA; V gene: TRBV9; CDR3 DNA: TGTGCCAGCAGCCCCCACCGGAGGGGGGAGGCTGAAGCTTTCTTT; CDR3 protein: CASSPHRRGEAEAFF
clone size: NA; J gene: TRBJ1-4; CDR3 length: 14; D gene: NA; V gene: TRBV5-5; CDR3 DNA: TGTGCCAGCAGCTTGTTCAGGGGTGGTGAAAAACTGTTTTTT; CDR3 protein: CASSLFRGGEKLFF
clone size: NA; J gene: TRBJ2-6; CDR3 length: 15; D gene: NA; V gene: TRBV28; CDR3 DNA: TGTGCCAGCAGTTTGGCGCAGTCTGGGGCCAACGTCCTGACTTTC; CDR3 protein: CASSLAQSGANVLTF
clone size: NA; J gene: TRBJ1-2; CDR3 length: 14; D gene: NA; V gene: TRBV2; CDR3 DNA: TGTGCCAGCAGTGAAGCGCGGGCAGGCAAGGGCTACACCTTC; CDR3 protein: CASSEARAGKGYTF
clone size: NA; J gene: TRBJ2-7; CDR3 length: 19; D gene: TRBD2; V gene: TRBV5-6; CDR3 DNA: TGTGCCAGCAGCTTGGACGGGGGACTAGCGGGATCCTTCCCCTACGAGCAGCACTTC; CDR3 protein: CASSLDGGLAGSFPYEQHF
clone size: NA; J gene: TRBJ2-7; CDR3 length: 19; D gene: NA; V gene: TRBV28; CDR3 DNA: TGTGCCAGCAGTCCGACTTATTGGAATGGGCGGGACAGTGCCTACGAGCAGTACTTC; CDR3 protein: CASSPTYWNGRDSAYEQYF
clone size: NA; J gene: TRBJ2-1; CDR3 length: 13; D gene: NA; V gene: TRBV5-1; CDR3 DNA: TGCGCCAGCAGCGGGCGCAGTAGGGAGGATGAGTTCTTC; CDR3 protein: CASSGRSREDEFF
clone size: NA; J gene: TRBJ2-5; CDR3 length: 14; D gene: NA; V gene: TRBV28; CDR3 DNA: TGTGCCAGCAGTTTAGAGGGGGGGATAGAGACCCAGTACTTC; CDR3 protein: CASSLEGGIETQYF
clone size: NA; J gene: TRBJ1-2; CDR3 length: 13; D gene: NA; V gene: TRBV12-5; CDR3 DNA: TGTGCTAGTGGTTTGGTACCGCGAGAAGGCTACACCTTC; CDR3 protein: CASGLVPREGYTF
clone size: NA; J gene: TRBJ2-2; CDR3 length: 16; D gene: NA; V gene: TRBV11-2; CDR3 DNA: TGTGCCAGCAGCCCCCCACTGGGGCAGGGGAACGGGGAGCTGTTTTTT; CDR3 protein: CASSPPLGQGNGELFF
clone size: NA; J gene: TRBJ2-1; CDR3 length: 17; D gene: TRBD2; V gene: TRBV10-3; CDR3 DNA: TGTGCCATCAGTGACCCCCCGGGGCAGAGAGTAGCGGGTGAGCAGTTCTTC; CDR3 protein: CAISDPPGQRVAGEQFF
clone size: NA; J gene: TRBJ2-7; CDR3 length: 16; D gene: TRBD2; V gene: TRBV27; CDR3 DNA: TGTGCCAGCAGTGTTCTTAGCGGGAGGGAATCCTACGAGCAGTACTTC; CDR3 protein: CASSVLSGRESYEQYF
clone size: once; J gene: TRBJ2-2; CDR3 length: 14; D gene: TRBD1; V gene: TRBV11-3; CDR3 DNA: TGTGCCAGCAGCGATCGGACAGGGGCCGGGGAGCTGTTTTTT; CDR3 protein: CASSDRTGAGELFF
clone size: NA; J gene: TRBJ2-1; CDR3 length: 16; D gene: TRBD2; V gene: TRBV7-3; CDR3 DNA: TGTGCCAGCAGCTTATCAACTAGCGGGGGCTGGGATGAGCAGTTCTTC; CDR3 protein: CASSLSTSGGWDEQFF
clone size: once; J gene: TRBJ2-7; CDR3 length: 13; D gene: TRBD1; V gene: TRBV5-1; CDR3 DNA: TGCGCCAGCAGCTGGGGACAGCTCTACGAGCAGTACTTC; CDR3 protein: CASSWGQLYEQYF
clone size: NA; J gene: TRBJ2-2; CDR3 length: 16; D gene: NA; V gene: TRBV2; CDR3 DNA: TGTGCCAGCAGTAACGGACAGCCGCTTTTTGTCGGGGAGCTGTTTTTT; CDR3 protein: CASSNGQPLFVGELFF
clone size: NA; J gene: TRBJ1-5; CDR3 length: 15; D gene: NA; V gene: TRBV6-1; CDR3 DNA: TGTGCCAGCAGTGAAGACAGGGTGGGCAATCAGCCCCAGCATTTT; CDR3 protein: CASSEDRVGNQPQHF
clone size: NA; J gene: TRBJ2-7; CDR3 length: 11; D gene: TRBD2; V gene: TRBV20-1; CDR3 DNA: TGCAGTGGGTGGCTGGGGGGGGAGCAGTACTTC; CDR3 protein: CSGWLGGEQYF
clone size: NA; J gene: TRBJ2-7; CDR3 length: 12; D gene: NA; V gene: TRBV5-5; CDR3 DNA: TGTGCCAGGGACCATCTTTTCTACGAGCAGTACTTC; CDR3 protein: CARDHLFYEQYF
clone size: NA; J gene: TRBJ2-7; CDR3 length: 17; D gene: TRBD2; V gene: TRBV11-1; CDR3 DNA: TGTGCCAGCAGTCCTCACCTGCTAGCGGGAAGCTCCTACGAGCAGTACTTC; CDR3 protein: CASSPHLLAGSSYEQYF
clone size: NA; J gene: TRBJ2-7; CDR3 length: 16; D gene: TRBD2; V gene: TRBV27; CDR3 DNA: TGTGCCAGCAGTGCGTGGGGGGCTAGCGGGGGCTACGAGCAGTACTTC; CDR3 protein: CASSAWGASGGYEQYF
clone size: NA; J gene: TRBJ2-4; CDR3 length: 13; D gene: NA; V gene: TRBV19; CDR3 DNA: TGTGCCAGTAGAATACAGGGAGACGTCATTCAGTACTTC; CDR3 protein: CASRIQGDVIQYF
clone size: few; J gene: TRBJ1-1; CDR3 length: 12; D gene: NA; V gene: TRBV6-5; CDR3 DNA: TGTGCCAGCGGTCATTGGAACACTGAAGCTTTCTTT; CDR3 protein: CASGHWNTEAFF
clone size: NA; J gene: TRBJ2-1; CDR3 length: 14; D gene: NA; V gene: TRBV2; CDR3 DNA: TGTGCCAGCGGGGGGTCCAACTCCTACAATGAGCAGTTCTTC; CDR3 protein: CASGGSNSYNEQFF
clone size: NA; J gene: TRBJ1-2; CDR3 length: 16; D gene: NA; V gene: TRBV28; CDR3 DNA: TGTGCCAGCAGCCGACCTGGGCAGGGGAGATGGGATGGCTACACCTTC; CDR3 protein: CASSRPGQGRWDGYTF
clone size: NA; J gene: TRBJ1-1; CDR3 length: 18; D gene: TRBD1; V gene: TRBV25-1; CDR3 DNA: TGTGCCAGCAGTGAAGTTGCTTGGGACAGGTCCTTAAACACTGAAGCTTTCTTT; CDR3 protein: CASSEVAWDRSLNTEAFF
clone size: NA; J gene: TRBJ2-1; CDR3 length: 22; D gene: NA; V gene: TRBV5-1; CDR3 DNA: TGCGCCAGCAGATCAAAAGTCCCCGGGACGAGCGCCTGGCGGGACTCCTACAATGAGCAGTTCTTC; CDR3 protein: CASRSKVPGTSAWRDSYNEQFF
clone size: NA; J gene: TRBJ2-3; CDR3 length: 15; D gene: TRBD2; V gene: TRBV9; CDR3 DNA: TGTGCCAGCAGGGGTAGCGGGAGCGGCACAGATACGCAGTATTTT; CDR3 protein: CASRGSGSGTDTQYF
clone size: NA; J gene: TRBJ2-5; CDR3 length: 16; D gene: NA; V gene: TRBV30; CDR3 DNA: TGTGCCTGGAGTGTATTTTGGCGGGCGCTCGGGGAGACCCAGTACTTC; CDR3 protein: CAWSVFWRALGETQYF
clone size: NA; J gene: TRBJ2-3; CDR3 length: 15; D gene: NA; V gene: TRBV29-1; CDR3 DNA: TGCAGCGTTATCCGAGGATTCGAGGGCACAGATACGCAGTATTTT; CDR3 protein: CSVIRGFEGTDTQYF
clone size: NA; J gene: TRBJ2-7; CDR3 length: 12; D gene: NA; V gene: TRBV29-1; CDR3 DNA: TGCAGCGTTGAAGTTCCCAACTACGAGCAGTACTTC; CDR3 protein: CSVEVPNYEQYF
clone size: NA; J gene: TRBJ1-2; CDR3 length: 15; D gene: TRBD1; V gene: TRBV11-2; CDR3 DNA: TGTGCCAGCAGCTGGGGGACAGGGAATTACTATGGCTACACCTTC; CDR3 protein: CASSWGTGNYYGYTF
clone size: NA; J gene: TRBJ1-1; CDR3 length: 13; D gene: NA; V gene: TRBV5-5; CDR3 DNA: TGTGCCAGCAGCAATAGCGGGACAAGCGAAGCTTTCTTT; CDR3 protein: CASSNSGTSEAFF
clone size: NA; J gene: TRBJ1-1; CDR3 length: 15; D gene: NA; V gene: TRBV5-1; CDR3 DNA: TGCGCCAGCAGCTTACCGGGGGCGCGGGACACTGAAGCTTTCTTT; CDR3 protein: CASSLPGARDTEAFF
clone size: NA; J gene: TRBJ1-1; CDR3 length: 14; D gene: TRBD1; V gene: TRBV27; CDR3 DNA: TGTGCCAGCAGCTTGACAGGGAGAGACACTGAAGCTTTCTTT; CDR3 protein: CASSLTGRDTEAFF
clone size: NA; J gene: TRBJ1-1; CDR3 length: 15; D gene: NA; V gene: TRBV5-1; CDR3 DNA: TGCGCCAGCACCTTGGAATGGGGGGCGGTCACTGAAGCTTTCTTT; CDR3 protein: CASTLEWGAVTEAFF
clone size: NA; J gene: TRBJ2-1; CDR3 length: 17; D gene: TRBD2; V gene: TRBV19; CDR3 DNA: TGTGCCAGTAGTATAGATCCAGCGGGAGGGTACTACAATGAGCAGTTCTTC; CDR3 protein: CASSIDPAGGYYNEQFF
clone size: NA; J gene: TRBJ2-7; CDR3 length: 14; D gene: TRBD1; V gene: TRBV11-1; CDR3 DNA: TGTGCCAGCAGCTTATGGACAGGGGGATACGAGCAGTACTTC; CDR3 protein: CASSLWTGGYEQYF
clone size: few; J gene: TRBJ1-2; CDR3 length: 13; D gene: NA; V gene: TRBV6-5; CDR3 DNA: TGTGCCAGCAGACGGGGGCTAGACTATGGCTACACCTTC; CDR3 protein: CASRRGLDYGYTF
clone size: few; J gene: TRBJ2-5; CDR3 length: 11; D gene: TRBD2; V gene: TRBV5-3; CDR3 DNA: TGTGCCAGAAGACTGGGGGGGGACCAGTACTTC; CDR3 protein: CARRLGGDQYF
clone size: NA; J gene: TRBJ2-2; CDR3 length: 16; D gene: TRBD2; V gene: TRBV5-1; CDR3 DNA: TGCGCCAGCACCATGGGGCTAGCGGGATTTTCCGGGGAGCTGTTTTTT; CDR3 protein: CASTMGLAGFSGELFF
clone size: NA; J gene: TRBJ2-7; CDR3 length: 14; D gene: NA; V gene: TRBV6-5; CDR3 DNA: TGTGCCAGCAGTTACGCAGGAGCGAGGGGGGAGCAGTACTTC; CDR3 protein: CASSYAGARGEQYF
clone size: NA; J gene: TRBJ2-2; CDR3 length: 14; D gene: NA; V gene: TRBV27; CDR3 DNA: TGTGCCAGCAGACCGGGAGAGTACACCGGGGAGCTGTTTTTT; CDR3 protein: CASRPGEYTGELFF
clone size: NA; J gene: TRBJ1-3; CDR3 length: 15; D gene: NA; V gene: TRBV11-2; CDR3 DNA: TGTGCCAGCAGCCCCGGGATCTACTCTGGAAACACCATATATTTT; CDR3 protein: CASSPGIYSGNTIYF
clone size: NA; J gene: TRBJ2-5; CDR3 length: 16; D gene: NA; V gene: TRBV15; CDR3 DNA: TGTGCCACCAGCAGCGGAACCGGGACATTTCGAGAGACCCAGTACTTC; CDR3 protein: CATSSGTGTFRETQYF
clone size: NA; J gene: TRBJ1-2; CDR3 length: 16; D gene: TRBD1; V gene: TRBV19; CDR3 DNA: TGTGCCACCTTTCCGGGACAGGGTGCCCCGTTCTATGGCTACACCTTC; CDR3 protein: CATFPGQGAPFYGYTF
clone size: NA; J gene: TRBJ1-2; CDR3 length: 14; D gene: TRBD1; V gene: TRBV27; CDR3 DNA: TGTGCCTGTCGAGGACAGGGGGCCAAGGATGGCTACACCTTC; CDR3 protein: CACRGQGAKDGYTF
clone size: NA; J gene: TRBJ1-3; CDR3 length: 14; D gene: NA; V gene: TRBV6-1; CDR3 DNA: TGTGCCAGCAGTGAACCCATAAGTGGAAACACCATATATTTT; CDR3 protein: CASSEPISGNTIYF